This T cell receptor beta chain was recorded in a study of T cell responses to AZD1222 COVID-19 vaccine. As for the study in general: Second-dose groups at about 4 or about 12 weeks were pooled. Whole-study findings and limits: Elevations in Spike-specific TCR breadth and depth followed administration of two AZD1222 doses.

Germline assignment: CDR1 LGHNT and CDR2 FRNRAP. The CDR3 runs to 13 residues. The ends were cut back, 4 bases at V and 5 bases at J, with 9 bases in the middle. On this clone: The antigen is not known.

Produced via immunoSEQ multiplex PCR; TCRdb's table is partial and in-frame only. Seen here are roughly 110,000 clones, roughly 90% observed once, and the top ten hold 4% to 5.5%. Sequenced material: peripheral blood, taken on day 0 of AZD1222 vaccination. The sequence was obtained from an adult in good health. The chain combines TRBV12-5 with TRBJ1-5, with no clear D. The DNA of the CDR3 is TGTGCTAGTGGTTCAAGGGCGGATCAGCCCCAGCATTTT. This sequence encodes CASGSRADQPQHF.